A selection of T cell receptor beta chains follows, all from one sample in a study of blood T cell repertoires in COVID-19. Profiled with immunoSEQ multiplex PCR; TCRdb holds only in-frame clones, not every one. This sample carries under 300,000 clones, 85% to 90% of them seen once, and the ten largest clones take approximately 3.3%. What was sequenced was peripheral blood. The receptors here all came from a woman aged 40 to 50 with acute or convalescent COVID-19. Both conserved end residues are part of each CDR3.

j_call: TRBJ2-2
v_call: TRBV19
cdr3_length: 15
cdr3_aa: CASSLAGAYTGELFF

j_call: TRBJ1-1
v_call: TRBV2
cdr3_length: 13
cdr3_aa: CASSGVWNTEAFF

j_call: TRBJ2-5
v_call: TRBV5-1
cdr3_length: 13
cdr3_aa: CASSLGSGETQYF

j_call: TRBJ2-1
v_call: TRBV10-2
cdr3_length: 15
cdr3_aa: CASSEYGGSYNEQFF

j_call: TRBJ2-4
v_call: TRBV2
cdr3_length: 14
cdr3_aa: CASSQDSSKNIQYF

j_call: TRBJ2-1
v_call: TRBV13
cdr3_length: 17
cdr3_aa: CASSLGTSASQYNEQFF

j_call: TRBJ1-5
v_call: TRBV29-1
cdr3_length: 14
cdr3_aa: CSVKAGNSNQPQHF

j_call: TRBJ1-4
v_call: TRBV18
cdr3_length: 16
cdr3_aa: CASSPNDRAANEKLFF

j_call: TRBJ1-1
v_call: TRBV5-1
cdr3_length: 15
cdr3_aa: CASSLVRGRATEAFF

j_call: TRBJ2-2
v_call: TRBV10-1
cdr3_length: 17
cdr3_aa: CASSESFGTVSAGELFF

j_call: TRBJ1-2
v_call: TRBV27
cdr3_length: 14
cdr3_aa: CASSLLGGNYGYTF

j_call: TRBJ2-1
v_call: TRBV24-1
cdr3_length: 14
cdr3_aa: CATSESRLVNEQFF

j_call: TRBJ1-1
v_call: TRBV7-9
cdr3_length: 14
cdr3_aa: CASTWDSFNTEAFF

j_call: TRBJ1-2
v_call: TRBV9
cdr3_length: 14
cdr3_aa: CASSDPTDRYGYTF

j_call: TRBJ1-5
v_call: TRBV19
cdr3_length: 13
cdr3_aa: CASGGQGVQPQHF

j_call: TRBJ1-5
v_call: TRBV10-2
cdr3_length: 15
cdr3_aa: CASSESGIGSQPQHF

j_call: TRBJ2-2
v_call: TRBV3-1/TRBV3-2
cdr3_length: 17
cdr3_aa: CASSQEGTSGVGGELFF

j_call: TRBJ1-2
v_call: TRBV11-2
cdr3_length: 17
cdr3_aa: CASSLGVGSNSNYGYTF

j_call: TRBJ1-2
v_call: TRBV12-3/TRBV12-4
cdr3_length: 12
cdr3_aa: CASRQGVEGYTF

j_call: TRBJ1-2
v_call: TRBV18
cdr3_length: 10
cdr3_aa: CASSPQQGGF

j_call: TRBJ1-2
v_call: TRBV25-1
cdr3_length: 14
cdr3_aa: CASSITGADYGYTF

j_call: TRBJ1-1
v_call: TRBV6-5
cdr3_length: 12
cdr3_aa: CASHRMNTEAFF

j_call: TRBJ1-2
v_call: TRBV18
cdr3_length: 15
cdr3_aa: CASSGTGEANYGYTF

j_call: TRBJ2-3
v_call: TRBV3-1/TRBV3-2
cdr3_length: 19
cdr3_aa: CASSQGERRLAGRTDTQYF

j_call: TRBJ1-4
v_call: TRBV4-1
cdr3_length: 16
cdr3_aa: CASSQDILGQLRKLFF

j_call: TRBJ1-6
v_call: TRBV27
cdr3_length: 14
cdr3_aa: CASSPGQGSSPLHF